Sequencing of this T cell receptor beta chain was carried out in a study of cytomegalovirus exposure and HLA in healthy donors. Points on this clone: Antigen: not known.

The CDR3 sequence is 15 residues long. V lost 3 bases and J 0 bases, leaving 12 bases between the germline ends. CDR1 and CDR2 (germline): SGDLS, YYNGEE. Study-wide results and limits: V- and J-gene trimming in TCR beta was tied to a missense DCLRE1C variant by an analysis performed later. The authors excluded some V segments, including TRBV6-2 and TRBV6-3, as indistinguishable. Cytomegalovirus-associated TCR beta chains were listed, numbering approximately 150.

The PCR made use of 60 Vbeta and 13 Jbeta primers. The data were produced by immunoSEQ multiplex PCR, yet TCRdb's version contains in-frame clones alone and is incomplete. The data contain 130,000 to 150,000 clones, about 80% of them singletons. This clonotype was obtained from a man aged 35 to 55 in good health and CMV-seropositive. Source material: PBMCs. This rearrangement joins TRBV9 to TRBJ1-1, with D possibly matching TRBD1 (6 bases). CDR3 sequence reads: CASSAVGALNTEAFF. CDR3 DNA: TGTGCCAGCAGCGCCGTGGGGGCACTGAACACTGAAGCTTTCTTT.